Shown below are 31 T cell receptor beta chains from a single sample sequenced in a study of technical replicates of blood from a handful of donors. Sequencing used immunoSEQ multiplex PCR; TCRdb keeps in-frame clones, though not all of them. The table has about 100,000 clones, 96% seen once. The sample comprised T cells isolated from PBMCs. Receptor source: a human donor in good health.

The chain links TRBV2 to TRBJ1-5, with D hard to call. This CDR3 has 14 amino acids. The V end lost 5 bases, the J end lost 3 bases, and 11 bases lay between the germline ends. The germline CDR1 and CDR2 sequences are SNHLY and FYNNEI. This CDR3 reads CASSISVNNQPQHF. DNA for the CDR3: TGTGCCAGCAGTATCTCCGTTAACAATCAGCCCCAGCATTTT.

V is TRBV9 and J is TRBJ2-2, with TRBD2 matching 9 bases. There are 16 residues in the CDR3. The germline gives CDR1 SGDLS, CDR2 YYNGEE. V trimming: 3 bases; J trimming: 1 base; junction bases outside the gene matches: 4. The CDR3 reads CASSAREGQNTGELFF. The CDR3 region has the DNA TGTGCCAGCAGCGCGCGGGAGGGCCAGAACACCGGGGAGCTGTTTTTT. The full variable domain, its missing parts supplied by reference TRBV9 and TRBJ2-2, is DSGVTQTPKHLITATGQRVTLRCSPRSGDLSVYWYQQSLDQGLQFLIQYYNGEERAKGNILERFSAQQFPDLHSELNLSSLELGDSALYFCASSAREGQNTGELFFGEGSRLTVL.

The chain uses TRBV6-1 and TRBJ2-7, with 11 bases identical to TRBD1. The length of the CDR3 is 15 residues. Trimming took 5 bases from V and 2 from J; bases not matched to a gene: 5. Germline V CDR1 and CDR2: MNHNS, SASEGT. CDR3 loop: CASSPDRGPAYEQYF. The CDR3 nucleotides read TGTGCCAGCAGTCCGGACAGGGGGCCAGCCTACGAGCAGTACTTC.

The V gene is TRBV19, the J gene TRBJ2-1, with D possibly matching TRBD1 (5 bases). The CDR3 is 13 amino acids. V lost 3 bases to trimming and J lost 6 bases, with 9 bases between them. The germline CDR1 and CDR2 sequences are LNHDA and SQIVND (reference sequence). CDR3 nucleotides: TGTGCCAGTAGTATCCAGGGCGTCAATGAGCAGTTCTTC. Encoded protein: CASSIQGVNEQFF.

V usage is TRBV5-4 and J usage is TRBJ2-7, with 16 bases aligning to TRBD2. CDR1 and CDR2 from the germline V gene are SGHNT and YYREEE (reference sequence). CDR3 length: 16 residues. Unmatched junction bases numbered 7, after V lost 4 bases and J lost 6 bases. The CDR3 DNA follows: TGTGCCAGCAGCGTGGGACTAGCGGGAGGGCCGGGCGAGCAGTACTTC. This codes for CASSVGLAGGPGEQYF.

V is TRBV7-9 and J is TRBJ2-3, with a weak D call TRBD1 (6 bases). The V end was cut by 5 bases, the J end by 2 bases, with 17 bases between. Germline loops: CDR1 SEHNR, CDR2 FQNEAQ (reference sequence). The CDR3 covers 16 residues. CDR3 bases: TGTGCCAGCAGCATTGGACAGACCCACCCCACAGATACGCAGTATTTT. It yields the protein CASSIGQTHPTDTQYF.

CDR3 sequence: CASRIGTPYGYTF. The CDR3 bases are TGTGCCAGCAGGATCGGGACACCCTATGGCTACACCTTC. The chain couples TRBV28 to TRBJ1-2; D perhaps matches TRBD1 (6 bases). Germline V gene lookup returns CDR1 MDHEN and CDR2 SYDVKM. CDR3 length: 13 amino acids. Trimming removed 6 bases at V and 4 bases at J, with 12 bases between.

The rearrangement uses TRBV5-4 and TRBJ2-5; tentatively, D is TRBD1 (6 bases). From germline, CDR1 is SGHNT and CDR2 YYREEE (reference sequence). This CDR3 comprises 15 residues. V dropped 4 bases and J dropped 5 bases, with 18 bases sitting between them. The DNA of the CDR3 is TGTGCCAGCAGCACAGGACAGTCCCTGGGGGAGACCCAGTACTTC. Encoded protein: CASSTGQSLGETQYF. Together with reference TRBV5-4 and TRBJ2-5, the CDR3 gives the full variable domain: ETGVTQSPTHLIKTRGQQVTLRCSSQSGHNTVSWYQQALGQGPQFIFQYYREEENGRGNFPPRFSGLQFPNYSSELNVNALELDDSALYLCASSTGQSLGETQYFGPGTRLLVL.

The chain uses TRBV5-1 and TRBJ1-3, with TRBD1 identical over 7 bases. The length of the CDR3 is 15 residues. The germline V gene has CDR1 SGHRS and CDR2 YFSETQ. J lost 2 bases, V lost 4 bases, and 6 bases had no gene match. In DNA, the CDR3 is TGCGCCAGCAGCATAGGACAGGTCACTGGAAACACCATATATTTT. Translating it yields CASSIGQVTGNTIYF.

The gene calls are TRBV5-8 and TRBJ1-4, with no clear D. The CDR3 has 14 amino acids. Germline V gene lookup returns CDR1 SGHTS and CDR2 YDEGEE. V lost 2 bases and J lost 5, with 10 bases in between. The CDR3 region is CASSFSTRNEKLFF. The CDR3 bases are TGTGCCAGCAGCTTTTCGACACGAAATGAAAAACTGTTTTTT.

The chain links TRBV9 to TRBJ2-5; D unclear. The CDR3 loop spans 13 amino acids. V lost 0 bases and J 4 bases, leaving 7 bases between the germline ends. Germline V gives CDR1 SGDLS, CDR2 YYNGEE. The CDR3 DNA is TGTGCCAGCAGCGTAGCTATGGTAGAGACCCAGTACTTC. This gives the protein CASSVAMVETQYF.

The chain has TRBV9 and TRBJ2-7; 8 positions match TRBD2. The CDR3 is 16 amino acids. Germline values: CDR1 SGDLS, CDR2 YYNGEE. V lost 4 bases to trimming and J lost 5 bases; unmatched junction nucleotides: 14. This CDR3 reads CASSPRSPISGNEQYF. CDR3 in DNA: TGTGCCAGCAGCCCTCGGTCTCCGATTAGCGGGAACGAGCAGTACTTC. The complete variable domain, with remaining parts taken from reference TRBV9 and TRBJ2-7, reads DSGVTQTPKHLITATGQRVTLRCSPRSGDLSVYWYQQSLDQGLQFLIQYYNGEERAKGNILERFSAQQFPDLHSELNLSSLELGDSALYFCASSPRSPISGNEQYFGPGTRLTVT.

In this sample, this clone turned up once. Here the CDR3 reads CASSLQTGGEAFF. The CDR3 region has the DNA TGTGCCAGCAGCTTACAGACGGGGGGCGAAGCTTTCTTT. The chain joins TRBV7-9 to TRBJ1-1; maybe TRBD1 (6 bases). V lost 2 bases to trimming and J lost 8 bases, with 12 bases between them. Germline CDR1 SEHNR, CDR2 FQNEAQ (reference sequence). This CDR3 contains 13 residues.

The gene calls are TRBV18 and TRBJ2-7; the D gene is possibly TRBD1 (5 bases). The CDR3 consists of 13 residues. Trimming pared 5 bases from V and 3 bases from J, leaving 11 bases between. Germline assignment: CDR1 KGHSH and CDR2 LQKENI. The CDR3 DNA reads TGTGCCAGCTCAGCAGGGTTTAGCTACGAGCAGTACTTC. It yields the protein CASSAGFSYEQYF.

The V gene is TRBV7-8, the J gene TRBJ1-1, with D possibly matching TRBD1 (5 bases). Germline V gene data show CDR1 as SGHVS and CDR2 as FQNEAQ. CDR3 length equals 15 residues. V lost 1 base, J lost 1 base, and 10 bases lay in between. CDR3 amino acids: CASSLEFQGNTEAFF. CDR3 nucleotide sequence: TGTGCCAGCAGCTTAGAGTTTCAGGGGAACACTGAAGCTTTCTTT.

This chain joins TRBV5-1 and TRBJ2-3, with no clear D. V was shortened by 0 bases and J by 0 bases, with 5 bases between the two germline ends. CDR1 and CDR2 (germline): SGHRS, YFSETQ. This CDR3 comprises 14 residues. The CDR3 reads CASSLASSTDTQYF. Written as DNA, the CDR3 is TGCGCCAGCAGCTTGGCCTCTAGCACAGATACGCAGTATTTT.

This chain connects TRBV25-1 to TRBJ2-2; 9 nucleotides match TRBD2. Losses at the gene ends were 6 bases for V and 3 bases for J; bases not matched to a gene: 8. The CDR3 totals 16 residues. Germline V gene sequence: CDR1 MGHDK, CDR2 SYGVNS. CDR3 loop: CASRRERGAHTGELFF. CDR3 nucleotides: TGTGCCAGCAGACGGGAGCGGGGGGCCCACACCGGGGAGCTGTTTTTT.

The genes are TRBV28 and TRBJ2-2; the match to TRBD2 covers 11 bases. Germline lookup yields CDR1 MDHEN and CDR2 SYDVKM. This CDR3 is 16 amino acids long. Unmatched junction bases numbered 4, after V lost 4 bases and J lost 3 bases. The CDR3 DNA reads TGTGCCAGCAGTTCCCTAGCGGGAGGCGACACCGGGGAGCTGTTTTTT. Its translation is CASSSLAGGDTGELFF.

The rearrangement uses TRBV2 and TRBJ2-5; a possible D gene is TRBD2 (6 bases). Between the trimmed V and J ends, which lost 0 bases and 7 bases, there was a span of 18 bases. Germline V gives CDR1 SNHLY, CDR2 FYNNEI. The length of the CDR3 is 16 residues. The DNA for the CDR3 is TGTGCCAGCAGTGAAGCGCGGGCGGGATCTGCTGGGACCCAGTACTTC. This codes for CASSEARAGSAGTQYF.

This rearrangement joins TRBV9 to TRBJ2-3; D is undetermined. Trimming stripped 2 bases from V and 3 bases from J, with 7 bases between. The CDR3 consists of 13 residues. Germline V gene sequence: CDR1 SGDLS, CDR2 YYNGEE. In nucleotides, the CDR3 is TGTGCCAGCAGCGTCTTATTGACAGATACGCAGTATTTT. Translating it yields CASSVLLTDTQYF.

This CDR3 is CASSLGSRTGSYTF. The CDR3 region has the DNA TGTGCCAGCAGCTTAGGTTCAAGGACAGGGAGCTACACCTTC. The V gene is TRBV5-6, the J gene TRBJ1-2, with 8 bases that match TRBD1. This CDR3 spans 14 amino acids. Germline CDR1 reads SGHDT; CDR2 reads YYEEEE. V lost 2 bases to trimming and J lost 9 bases; unmatched junction nucleotides: 9.

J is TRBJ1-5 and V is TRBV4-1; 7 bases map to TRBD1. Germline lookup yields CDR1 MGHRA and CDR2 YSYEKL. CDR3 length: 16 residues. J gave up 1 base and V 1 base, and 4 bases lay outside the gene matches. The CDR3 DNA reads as TGCGCCAGCAGCCAAGTGACAGGGATGAGCAATCAGCCCCAGCATTTT. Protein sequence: CASSQVTGMSNQPQHF.

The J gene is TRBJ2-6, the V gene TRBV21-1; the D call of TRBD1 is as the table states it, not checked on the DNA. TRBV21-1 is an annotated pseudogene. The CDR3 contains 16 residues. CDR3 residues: CASECQGGTGANVLTF. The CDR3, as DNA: TGTGCCAGCGAATGCCAGGGGGGTACTGGGGCCAACGTCCTGACTTTC.

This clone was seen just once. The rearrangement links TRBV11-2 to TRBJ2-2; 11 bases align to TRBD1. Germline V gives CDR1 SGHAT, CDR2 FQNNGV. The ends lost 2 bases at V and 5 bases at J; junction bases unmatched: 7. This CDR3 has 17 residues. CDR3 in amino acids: CASSLSPDRGLTGELFF. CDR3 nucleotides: TGTGCCAGCAGCTTAAGTCCGGACAGGGGGCTAACCGGGGAGCTGTTTTTT.

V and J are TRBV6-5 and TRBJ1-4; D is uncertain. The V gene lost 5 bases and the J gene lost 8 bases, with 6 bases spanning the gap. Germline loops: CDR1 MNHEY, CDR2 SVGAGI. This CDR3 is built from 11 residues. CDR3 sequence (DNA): TGTGCCAGCAGTCGAGGAGAAAAACTGTTTTTT. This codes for CASSRGEKLFF.

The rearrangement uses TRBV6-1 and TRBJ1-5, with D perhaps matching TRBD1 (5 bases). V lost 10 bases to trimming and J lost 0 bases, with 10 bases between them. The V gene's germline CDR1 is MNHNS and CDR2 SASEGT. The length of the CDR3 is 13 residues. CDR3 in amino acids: CAIRQNSNQPQHF. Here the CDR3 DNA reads TGTGCCATACGACAGAATAGCAATCAGCCCCAGCATTTT.

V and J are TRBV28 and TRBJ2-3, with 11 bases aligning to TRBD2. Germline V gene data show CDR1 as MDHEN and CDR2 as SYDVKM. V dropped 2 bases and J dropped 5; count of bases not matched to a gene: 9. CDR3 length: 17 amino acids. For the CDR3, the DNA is TGTGCCAGCAGTTTAGTAGGACTAGCGGGCGAACGAGATACGCAGTATTTT. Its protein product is CASSLVGLAGERDTQYF.

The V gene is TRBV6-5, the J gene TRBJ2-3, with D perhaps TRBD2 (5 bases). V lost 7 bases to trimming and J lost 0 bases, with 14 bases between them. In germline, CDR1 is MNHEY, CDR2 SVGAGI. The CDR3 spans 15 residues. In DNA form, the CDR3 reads TGTGCCAGCAACCCCCGGGGAGAAAGCACAGATACGCAGTATTTT. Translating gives CASNPRGESTDTQYF.

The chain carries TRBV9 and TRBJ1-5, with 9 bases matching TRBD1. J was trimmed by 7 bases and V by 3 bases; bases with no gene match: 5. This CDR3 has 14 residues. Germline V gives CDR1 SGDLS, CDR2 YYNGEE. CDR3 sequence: CASSATGGWQPQHF. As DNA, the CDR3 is TGTGCCAGCAGCGCAACAGGGGGCTGGCAGCCCCAGCATTTT.

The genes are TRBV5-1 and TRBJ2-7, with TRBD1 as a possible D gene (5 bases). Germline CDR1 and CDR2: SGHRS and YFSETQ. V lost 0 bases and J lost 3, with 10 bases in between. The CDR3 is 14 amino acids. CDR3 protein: CASSLGGQLYEQYF. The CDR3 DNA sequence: TGCGCCAGCAGCTTGGGTGGACAACTCTACGAGCAGTACTTC.

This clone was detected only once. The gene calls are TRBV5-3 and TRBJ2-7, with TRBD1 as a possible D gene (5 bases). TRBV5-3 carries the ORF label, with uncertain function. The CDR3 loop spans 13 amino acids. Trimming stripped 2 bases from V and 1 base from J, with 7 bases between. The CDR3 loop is CARSLTGSYEQYF. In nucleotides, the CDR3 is TGTGCCAGAAGCTTAACAGGATCCTACGAGCAGTACTTC.